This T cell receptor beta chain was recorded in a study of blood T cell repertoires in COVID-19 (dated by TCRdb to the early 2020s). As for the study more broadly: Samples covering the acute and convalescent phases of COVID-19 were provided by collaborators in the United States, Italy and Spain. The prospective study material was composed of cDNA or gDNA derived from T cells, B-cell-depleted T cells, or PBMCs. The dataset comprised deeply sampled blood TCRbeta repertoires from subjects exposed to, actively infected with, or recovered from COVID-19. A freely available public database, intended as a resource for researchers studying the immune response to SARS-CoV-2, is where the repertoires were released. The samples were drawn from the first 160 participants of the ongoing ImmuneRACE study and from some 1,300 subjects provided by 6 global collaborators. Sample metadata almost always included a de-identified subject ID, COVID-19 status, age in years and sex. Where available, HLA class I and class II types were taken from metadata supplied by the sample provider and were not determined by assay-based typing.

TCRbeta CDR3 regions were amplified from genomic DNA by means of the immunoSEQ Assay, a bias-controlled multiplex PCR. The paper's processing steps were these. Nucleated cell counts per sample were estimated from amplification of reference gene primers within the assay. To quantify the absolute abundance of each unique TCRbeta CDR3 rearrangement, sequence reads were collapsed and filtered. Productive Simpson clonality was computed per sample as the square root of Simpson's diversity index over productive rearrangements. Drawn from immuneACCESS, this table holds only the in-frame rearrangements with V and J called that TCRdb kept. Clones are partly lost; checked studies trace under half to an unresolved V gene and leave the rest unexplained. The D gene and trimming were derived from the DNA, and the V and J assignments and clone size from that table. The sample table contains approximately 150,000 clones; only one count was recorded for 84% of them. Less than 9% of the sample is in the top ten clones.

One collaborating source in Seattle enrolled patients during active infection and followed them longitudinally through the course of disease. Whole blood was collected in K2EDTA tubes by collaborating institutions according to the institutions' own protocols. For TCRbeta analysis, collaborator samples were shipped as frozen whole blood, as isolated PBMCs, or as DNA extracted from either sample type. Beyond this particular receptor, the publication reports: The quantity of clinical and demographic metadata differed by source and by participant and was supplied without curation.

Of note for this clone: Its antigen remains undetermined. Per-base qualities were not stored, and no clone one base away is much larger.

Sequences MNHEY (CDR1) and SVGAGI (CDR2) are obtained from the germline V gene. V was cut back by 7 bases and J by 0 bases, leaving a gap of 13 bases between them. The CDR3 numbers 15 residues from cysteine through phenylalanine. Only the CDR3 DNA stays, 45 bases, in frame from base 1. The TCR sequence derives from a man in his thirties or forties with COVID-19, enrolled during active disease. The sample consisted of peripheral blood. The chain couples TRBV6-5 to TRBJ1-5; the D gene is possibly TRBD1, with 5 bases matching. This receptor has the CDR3 CASKRGGSSNQPQHF. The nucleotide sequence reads TGTGCCAGCAAAAGGGGTGGCTCTAGCAATCAGCCCCAGCATTTT.